One sample yielded the 16 T cell receptor beta chains listed below, sequenced in a study of CD8+ T cells in alopecia areata. Extracted from the samples, RNA was reverse transcribed into cDNA to serve as the sequencing template. The assay was immunoSEQ multiplex PCR, and TCRdb's table has in-frame clones only and misses some. The sample consists of roughly 100,000 clones, 55% of them appearing once. The sample taken for sequencing was CD4+ T cells sorted from blood. These receptors were collected from a human donor in good health.

The rearrangement joins TRBV15 to TRBJ2-7, with TRBD2 as a possible D gene (6 bases). Trimming took 1 base from V and 3 from J, leaving 22 bases between them. The CDR3 extends over 18 amino acids. Looked up from germline, CDR1 is LNHNV and CDR2 is YYDKDF (reference sequence). The CDR3 sequence: CATSRGIHRGIRGYEQYF. For the CDR3, the DNA is TGTGCCACCAGCAGAGGGATTCATCGGGGGATTCGTGGCTACGAGCAGTACTTC.

The chain uses TRBV2 and TRBJ2-5; D remains unclear. CDR3 length equals 12 residues. Germline V lookup: CDR1 SNHLY, CDR2 FYNNEI. V lost 0 bases, J lost 6 bases, and 5 bases lay in between. The CDR3 loop reads CASSEARKTQYF. The CDR3 region has the DNA TGTGCCAGCAGTGAAGCGAGGAAGACCCAGTACTTC.

This chain connects TRBV5-1 to TRBJ2-5; D perhaps matches TRBD2 (5 bases). Germline CDR1 SGHRS, CDR2 YFSETQ. The CDR3 has 14 amino acids. The germline V and J ends were trimmed by 0 bases and 5 bases, with 11 bases remaining between them. The CDR3: CASSLAPRGETQYF. In nucleotides, the CDR3 is TGCGCCAGCAGCTTGGCACCGAGAGGGGAGACCCAGTACTTC.

CDR3: CAWNAHPNTGELFF. CDR3 DNA sequence: TGTGCCTGGAATGCCCACCCGAACACCGGGGAGCTGTTTTTT. The V and J genes are TRBV30 and TRBJ2-2, with D uncertain. Trimming took off 4 bases at V and 0 bases at J, with 9 bases between the two ends. In germline, CDR1 is GTSNPN, CDR2 SVGIG (reference sequence). This CDR3 is built from 14 residues.

The chain has TRBV6-5 and TRBJ1-2; maybe TRBD1 (5 bases). The CDR3 totals 15 residues. The germline CDR1 and CDR2 sequences are MNHEY and SVGAGI. The ends were cut back, 4 bases at V and 3 bases at J, with 15 bases in the middle. CDR3 amino acids: CASSSGGPSYYGYTF. The CDR3 DNA sequence: TGTGCCAGCAGTTCCGGGGGACCCTCCTACTATGGCTACACCTTC.

This clone was seen a handful of times. The chain employs TRBV11-2 and TRBJ1-4, with D unclear. CDR1 is SGHAT, CDR2 FQNNGV, per germline. CDR3 length: 14 residues. The V end lost 1 base, the J end lost 6 bases, and 9 bases lay between the germline ends. This CDR3 is CASSLVAGYEKLFF. The CDR3 DNA follows: TGTGCCAGCAGCTTAGTCGCGGGGTATGAAAAACTGTTTTTT.

The table lists this clone with a count of one. The V call is TRBV7-8, the J call TRBJ1-2, with TRBD1 matching over 11 bases. Losses at the gene ends were 3 bases for V and 2 bases for J; bases not matched to a gene: 2. There are 15 residues in the CDR3. Germline V gene data show CDR1 as SGHVS and CDR2 as FQNEAQ. CDR3 coding DNA: TGTGCCAGCAGCTTGGACAGGGGGCCCAACTATGGCTACACCTTC. It encodes CASSLDRGPNYGYTF.

This clone occurred a few times. The rearrangement uses TRBV6-5 and TRBJ2-7, with 9 bases identical to TRBD1. Germline CDR1 MNHEY, CDR2 SVGAGI. The CDR3 totals 15 residues. V lost 6 bases, J lost 3 bases, and 9 bases stayed unmatched. The CDR3 DNA sequence: TGTGCCAGCAGCCTAAAGGGACAGGGTTTCTACGAGCAGTACTTC. Translation: CASSLKGQGFYEQYF.

This rearrangement joins TRBV20-1 to TRBJ2-3; D tentatively fits TRBD1 or TRBD2 (5 bases each). Germline CDR1 and CDR2: DFQATT and SNEGSKA (reference sequence). This CDR3 comprises 10 residues. Trimming cost V 5 bases and J 8 bases, with 8 bases left between them. For the CDR3, the DNA is TGCAGTGCTTGGGGGTTTACGCAGTATTTT. Its translation is CSAWGFTQYF.

This clone was found once. The chain employs TRBV29-1 and TRBJ2-7; D possibly matches TRBD1 or TRBD2 (6 bases each). The germline V and J ends were trimmed by 7 bases and 6 bases, with 19 bases remaining between them. CDR3 length: 13 residues. Germline CDR1 reads SQVTM; CDR2 reads ANQGSEA. For the CDR3, the DNA is TGCAGCGGAACTACAGGGCAGGGAGGCGAGCAGTACTTC. This codes for CSGTTGQGGEQYF.

The chain joins TRBV7-6 to TRBJ2-5; TRBD2 matches 8 bases. V shed 5 bases, J shed 3 bases, and the junction held 2 bases outside the gene matches. The germline V gene encodes CDR1 SGHVS and CDR2 FNYEAQ. The CDR3 loop spans 13 amino acids. In nucleotides, the CDR3 is TGTGCCAGCAGCCACGGGGGGGAAGAGACCCAGTACTTC. This sequence encodes CASSHGGEETQYF. Filled out from reference TRBV7-6 and TRBJ2-5, the complete variable domain reads GAGVSQSPRYKVTKRGQDVALRCDPISGHVSLYWYRQALGQGPEFLTYFNYEAQQDKSGLPNDRFSAERPEGSISTLTIQRTEQRDSAMYRCASSHGGEETQYFGPGTRLLVL.

This clone occurred a few times. This sequence joins TRBV5-1 and TRBJ2-5; D gene ambiguous. This CDR3 has 15 residues. Germline CDR1 and CDR2: SGHRS and YFSETQ. Deletions cut 0 bases from V and 2 bases from J, with 11 bases between. DNA of the CDR3: TGCGCCAGCAGCTTGGCTGGACGGATACAAGAGACCCAGTACTTC. It yields the protein CASSLAGRIQETQYF.

This clone was counted between two and nine times. V is TRBV30 and J is TRBJ2-7; the D gene is possibly TRBD2 (6 bases). The germline V gene has CDR1 GTSNPN and CDR2 SVGIG (reference sequence). V was pared by 3 bases and J by 4 bases, with 7 bases between. There are 11 residues in the CDR3. Here the CDR3 DNA reads TGTGCCTGGAGGGGACTGTACGAGCAGTACTTC. This encodes CAWRGLYEQYF.

The chain recombines TRBV25-1 with TRBJ1-1; D is unresolved. The CDR3 sequence is 14 residues long. V lost 4 bases and J lost 3, with 12 bases in between. Germline V gene lookup returns CDR1 MGHDK and CDR2 SYGVNS. The CDR3 region has the DNA TGTGCCAGCAGTGTTTTAGGGTCGGACACTGAAGCTTTCTTT. This gives the protein CASSVLGSDTEAFF.

V and J are TRBV6-6 and TRBJ2-4; 7 positions match TRBD2. This CDR3 comprises 15 residues. Per germline, CDR1 MNHNY and CDR2 SVGAGI (reference sequence). J gave up 0 bases and V 7 bases, and 6 bases lay outside the gene matches. The CDR3 sequence: CASTSGGSAKNIQYF. The CDR3 DNA sequence: TGTGCCAGCACCTCGGGAGGTTCAGCCAAAAACATTCAGTACTTC.

V and J are TRBV6-5 and TRBJ1-6; TRBD1 might be the D (6 bases). CDR1 is MNHEY and CDR2 is SVGAGI in the germline V gene. This CDR3 spans 13 amino acids. Trimming took off 7 bases at V and 5 bases at J, with 9 bases between the two ends. This CDR3 reads CASKDSHNSPLHF. For the CDR3, the DNA is TGTGCCAGCAAGGACAGCCATAATTCACCCCTCCACTTT.